The 17 T cell receptor beta chains in this list originate from one sample, sequenced in a study of tumor-infiltrating lymphocytes in primary liver carcinoma (dated 2017 in TCRdb). The sequencer was an Illumina HiSeq 2500. TCRbeta-specific cDNA was reverse-transcribed from about 520 ng total RNA using a constant-region primer and ProtoScript II reverse transcriptase. Construction of the TCRbeta libraries relied on three nested rounds of multiplex PCR, following a slightly modified ARM-PCR procedure. Each of the first two PCR rounds ran for about 9 cycles and used multiplex TRBV1-TRBV30 forward primers together with a Cbeta reverse primer. In TCRdb, the public reads were trimmed at Q25 with fastp and aligned with MiXCR, with productive beta chains retained. Each entry merges the rows of one CDR3 protein and shows their most common DNA and genes. Recorded for this sample are more than 70,000 distinct CDR3 sequences; over 60% of them occurred a single time. The ten largest clones add up to roughly 19% of the sample.

Without any cell sorting, total RNA and DNA were extracted together from 20-30 mg of bulk tissue using the AllPrep DNA/RNA mini kit. What was sequenced was liver tumor tissue from sampling region 1. This specimen's cell subset or site label, per the study, means: tumor region T1, superior pole. The receptors were gathered from a man aged 40-55 years with primary liver carcinoma and hepatitis B virus infection.

This clonotype showed up just once. This CDR3 fails to terminate in the conserved phenylalanine or tryptophan, so it likely reflects a read error. The DNA is omitted, as the CDR3 cannot be located on it reliably, and the CDR3 follows TCRdb's listing. The gene calls are TRBV11-2 and TRBJ2-5; TRBD1 is the table's D call and was not checked against the DNA. Per the germline V gene, CDR1 is SGHAT and CDR2 is FQNNGV. The CDR3 extends over 15 residues, inclusive of both ends. The CDR3 region is CANSRRPGGEETQHL.

V and J are TRBV20-1 and TRBJ2-2, with 11 nucleotides matching TRBD2. This CDR3 is built from 16 residues. V dropped 0 bases and J dropped 0; count of bases not matched to a gene: 0. Looked up from germline, CDR1 is DFQATT and CDR2 is SNEGSKA (reference sequence). The CDR3 DNA follows: TGCAGTGCTAGAGATAGCGGGAGGGCGAACACCGGGGAGCTGTTTTTT. Translation gives CSARDSGRANTGELFF.

The table lists this clonotype with a count of one. An end of the junction does not agree with germline; a read error may underlie this. The chain links TRBV6-5 to TRBJ1-6, with 9 positions matching TRBD1. The germline gives CDR1 MNHEY, CDR2 SVGAGI. The CDR3 is 15 residues long. This CDR3 reads CANSPGTGSSSSLHF. The CDR3 DNA reads as TGTGCCAACAGCCCAGGGACAGGGTCTTCTTCATCCCTCCACTTT.

This clonotype has at least ten counts. V usage is TRBV25-1 and J usage is TRBJ2-5, with TRBD2 as a possible D gene (7 bases). Per germline, CDR1 MGHDK and CDR2 SYGVNS. The CDR3 extends over 15 amino acids. Trimming cost V 6 bases and J 5 bases, with 19 bases left between them. The DNA for the CDR3 is TGTGCCAGCAGCCCAATTTGGGGGGGCCGGGAGACCCAGTACTTC. Amino acids: CASSPIWGGRETQYF. The variable domain in full, completed from reference TRBV25-1 and TRBJ2-5, reads EADIYQTPRYLVIGTGKKITLECSQTMGHDKMYWYQQDPGMELHLIHYSYGVNSTEKGDLSSESTVSRIRTEHFPLTLESARPSHTSQYLCASSPIWGGRETQYFGPGTRLLVL.

On this clonotype: A junction end diverges from the germline sequence, so it may reflect a read error. The V call is TRBV29-1, the J call TRBJ2-3; 7 bases are shared with TRBD2. Germline CDR1 and CDR2: SQVTM and ANQGSEA. This CDR3 is built from 14 residues. CDR3 loop: CTVSGGPVGDTQYF. The CDR3 coding sequence is TGCACCGTTTCGGGAGGACCGGTGGGAGATACGCAATATTTT.

This clonotype has more than one count but fewer than ten. This chain connects TRBV20-1 to TRBJ2-3; D is perhaps TRBD1 (6 bases). CDR3 length equals 15 residues. Trimming took off 6 bases at V and 10 bases at J, with 26 bases between the two ends. Germline assignment: CDR1 DFQATT and CDR2 SNEGSKA (reference sequence). CDR3 amino acids: CSAEWGVEGVDPQYF. The CDR3 DNA reads TGCAGTGCCGAGTGGGGTGTCGAGGGGGTGGATCCGCAGTATTTT.

A word on this clonotype: An end of the junction differs from the germline gene, which may be a read error. The rearrangement joins TRBV10-1 to TRBJ2-1; no clear D. The CDR3 is 14 amino acids. Per the germline V gene, CDR1 is WNHNN and CDR2 is SYGVQD (reference sequence). The CDR3 loop reads CASNDRSSYNGQFF. In nucleotides, the CDR3 is TGCGCCAGCAACGATAGAAGCTCCTACAATGGGCAGTTCTTC.

For this clonotype: A read error may produce the germline difference seen at one junction end. The chain uses TRBV5-6 and TRBJ2-2, with D maybe TRBD2 (5 bases). The CDR3 spans 15 residues. CDR1 and CDR2 from the germline V gene are SGHDT and YYEEEE. The CDR3 coding sequence is TGTGTCAGCAGGACCCTAGCTGGCGGCACCGGGGAGATGTTTTTT. It specifies CVSRTLAGGTGEMFF.

As concerns this clonotype: At one of its ends the junction is not consistent with the germline gene, which may arise from a read error. The genes are TRBV6-5 and TRBJ1-5; a weak D match, TRBD1 (5 bases). Germline V gene data show CDR1 as MNHEY and CDR2 as SVGAGI. The CDR3 is 15 residues long. CDR3 amino acids: CVSSYSRDSNQSQHF. The CDR3 bases are TGTGTCAGCAGTTACAGCAGGGATAGCAATCAGTCCCAGCATTTT.

On this clonotype itself: Relative to the germline gene, one junction end is altered; a read error may explain this. V is TRBV12-3 or TRBV12-4 and J is TRBJ1-1; a possible D gene is TRBD1 (5 bases). There are 17 residues in the CDR3. This chain's CDR3 is CANSSAWGSSMNTEAFF. Written as DNA, the CDR3 is TGTGCCAACAGTTCAGCCTGGGGGTCATCAATGAACACTGAAGCTTTCTTT.

Turning to this clonotype: The CDR3 does not end in the conserved phenylalanine or tryptophan, so this is likely a read error. No DNA is shown, since the ends of the CDR3 on it are uncertain; the CDR3 is the one TCRdb lists. This chain links TRBV6-6 with TRBJ1-5; the table's D call TRBD1 went unverified against the DNA. Germline-derived CDR1 and CDR2 are MNHNY and SVGAGI (reference sequence). The CDR3 numbers 15 amino acids, ends counted. Here the CDR3 reads CASRSGTDSNQPLHS.

The rearrangement links TRBV4-1 to TRBJ1-2, with D possibly TRBD1 on 5 matching bases. CDR3 length: 13 amino acids. The germline V gene has CDR1 MGHRA and CDR2 YSYEKL. CDR3 in DNA: TGCGTCAGTAGCGAGACAGCTAGCTATGGCTACACCTTC. It encodes CVSSETASYGYTF.

V gene TRBV6-2 or TRBV6-3 combines with J gene TRBJ2-1, with D perhaps matching TRBD2 (5 bases). Per the germline V gene, CDR1 is MNHEY and CDR2 is SVGEGT. CDR3 size: 13 residues. In DNA form, the CDR3 reads TGTGTCAGGACCCAAGGACTCGACAATGAGCAGTTCTTC. Protein: CVRTQGLDNEQFF.

The rearrangement uses TRBV7-9 and TRBJ2-1, with D possibly matching TRBD2 (6 bases). The germline CDR1 and CDR2 sequences are SEHNR and FQNEAQ (reference sequence). The V end lost 3 bases, the J end lost 9 bases, and 15 bases lay between the germline ends. The CDR3 runs 14 residues. CDR3 sequence: CASSFANRTTEQFF. The CDR3 region has the DNA TGTGCCAGCAGCTTTGCTAACAGGACTACTGAGCAGTTCTTC. The variable domain in full, with the rest retrieved from reference TRBV7-9 and TRBJ2-1, is DTGVSQNPRHKITKRGQNVTFRCDPISEHNRLYWYRQTLGQGPEFLTYFQNEAQLEKSRLLSDRFSAERPKGSFSTLEIQRTEQGDSAMYLCASSFANRTTEQFFGPGTRLTVL.

The sample holds a few counts of this clonotype. The J gene is TRBJ1-1, the V gene TRBV19; D is ambiguous. The CDR3 has 13 amino acids. Trimming removed 2 bases at V and 3 bases at J, with 7 bases between. Per germline, CDR1 LNHDA and CDR2 SQIVND (reference sequence). Here the CDR3 reads CASSIKGDTEAFF. Written as DNA, the CDR3 is TGTGCCAGTAGTATAAAGGGTGACACTGAAGCTTTCTTT.

In this sample, this clonotype turned up many times. The chain employs TRBV6-1 and TRBJ2-5, with TRBD1 matching 8 bases. The CDR3 sequence is 15 residues long. Germline assignment: CDR1 MNHNS and CDR2 SASEGT. The V gene end was trimmed by 4 bases and the J gene end by 3 bases; junction bases not matched to a gene: 7. The CDR3 here is CASSVGRQGKETQYF. The CDR3 nucleotides read TGTGCCAGCAGTGTTGGGCGACAGGGGAAAGAGACCCAGTACTTC.

Note on this clonotype: This may stem from a read error, because a much larger clone lies one nucleotide away. The CDR3 carries no conserved terminal phenylalanine or tryptophan, so it likely arises from a read error. The rearrangement uses TRBV25-1 and TRBJ2-5; 10 bases map to TRBD2. Trimming removed 1 base from V and 5 bases from J; junction bases left unmatched: 4. This CDR3 has 15 residues. From germline, CDR1 is MGHDK and CDR2 SYGVNS. Here the CDR3 reads CASSEWLAGEETQYI. The CDR3 nucleotides are TGTGCCAGCAGTGAATGGCTAGCGGGAGAGGAGACCCAGTACATC.